The T cell receptor beta chain under discussion was sequenced for a study of human T cells and chemical hapten exposure. Whole-study context: The patients were mostly female; they had alopecia areata, totalis or universalis.

TCRdb redid the calling of the RACE reads with MiXCR, one entry per CDR3 protein. This sample has approximately 79,000 distinct CDR3 sequences, with about 8% found just once. Germline CDR1 SGHTA, CDR2 FQGTGA. This CDR3 is built from 12 residues. This clonotype was seen a handful of times. The junction differs from germline at one of its ends, possibly a read error. Noted time point: pre-sensitization, week 0. The treatment was: therapeutic diphenylcyclopropenone sensitization with weekly scalp DPC. Specimen: whole blood, collected in connection with sensitization to the hapten diphenylcyclopropenone (DPC). The chain links TRBV7-3 to TRBJ2-1, with 8 bases that match TRBD2. This sequence originates from a man aged 40-49 years with alopecia areata. Some clones in this sample may be carry-over from other donors' samples. CDR3 loop: CASSTLGLAPIF. In nucleotides, the CDR3 is TGTGCCAGCAGCACCCTAGGACTAGCTCCGATATTC.